This T cell receptor beta chain comes out of a study of T cell clonotyping in hematopoietic cell transplantation. Study outcomes and limitations: Broader posttransplant TCR repertoire diversity was predicted by graft donor and pretransplant recipient Inverse Simpson Index values. Recipient TCR diversity dropped after transplant; expanded clonotypes rose from day 30 to 180.

As for this clone: Its specificity is unknown.

Profiling relied on immunoSEQ multiplex PCR, and the TCRdb table lists in-frame clones only, not all of them. The sample shows over 25,000 clones, around 83% of them seen only once. The CDR3 is 15 amino acids. The V gene lost 3 bases and the J gene lost 1 base, with 9 bases spanning the gap. Germline values: CDR1 MDHEN, CDR2 SYDVKM. Time point denoted: recipient sample about 28 days before transplant, after cytoreduction. The sequenced sample was peripheral blood mononuclear cells, obtained before stem cell transplant. The sequence was obtained from a woman in her sixties with acute myeloid leukemia. Some clones in this sample may be carry-over from other donors' samples. The chain is built from TRBV28 and TRBJ2-2; no clear D. The CDR3 spells CASSLSLGNTGELFF. The CDR3 DNA sequence: TGTGCCAGCAGTTTGTCCCTAGGGAACACCGGGGAGCTGTTTTTT.